This T cell receptor beta chain was sequenced during a study of human T cells and chemical hapten exposure. Findings of the study overall: After DPC sensitization, TCRs above 1 in 1000 frequency showed no change.

Germline-derived CDR1 and CDR2 are MNHNS and SASEGT. Trimming stripped 4 bases from V and 2 bases from J, with 7 bases between. The CDR3 runs 13 residues. The sample's time point: patch test 3, about 24 weeks after DPC sensitization. As to treatment: therapeutic diphenylcyclopropenone sensitization with weekly scalp DPC. TCRdb called the RACE reads again in MiXCR, with one record for every CDR3 protein. The sample carries about 97,000 distinct CDR3 sequences, roughly a quarter recorded once. This clonotype was seen more than once but under ten times. Its target is unknown. The V gene is TRBV6-1, the J gene TRBJ2-3; D unclear. The TCR comes from a man aged 35 to 55 with alopecia areata. Some clones in this sample may be carry-over from other donors' samples. The sequenced sample was whole blood, obtained in connection with sensitization to the hapten diphenylcyclopropenone (DPC). The CDR3, as DNA: TGTGCCAGCAGTGGGACCTACACAGATACGCAGTATTTT. It yields the protein CASSGTYTDTQYF.